This T cell receptor beta chain was retrieved from a study of blood T cell repertoires in COVID-19. Study overall: The United States, Italy and Spain supplied acute and convalescent COVID-19 samples.

Authors' processing steps: Reference gene primer amplification gave nucleated cell count estimates. TCRdb's table, derived via immunoSEQ multiplex PCR, lists solely in-frame clones and lacks some. That table is the source of V, J and clone size, and D and trimming were worked out from the DNA. The table lists 150,000 to 200,000 clones, about 83% of them singletons. The CDR3 sequence is 16 residues long. The germline V gene encodes CDR1 SNHLY and CDR2 FYNNEI. Between the trimmed V and J ends, which lost 5 bases and 2 bases, there was a span of 19 bases. The sequenced sample consisted of peripheral blood. The chain couples TRBV2 to TRBJ2-7; D perhaps matches TRBD1 (5 bases). The sequence was collected from a person aged 70 to 80 with COVID-19, enrolled during active disease. CDR3 amino acids: CASSPPLLQGTYEQYF. The CDR3 DNA follows: TGTGCCAGCAGTCCCCCGCTCCTTCAGGGAACCTACGAGCAGTACTTC.